This TCR beta chain was profiled in a study of T cell repertoires in cytomegalovirus infection. On the study more broadly: Newly reported HLA-C-restricted and thoroughly characterized HLA-B-restricted CMV epitopes were employed.

Ten or more counts support this clonotype. Its specificity is unknown. TCRdb recomputed calls from the reads with MiXCR, one row per CDR3 protein. The sample shows 110,000 to 150,000 distinct CDR3 sequences, 32% of them seen only once. The CDR3 has 17 amino acids. V lost 0 bases, J lost 0 bases, and 9 bases lay in between. Germline CDR1 is SEHNR and CDR2 is FQNEAQ (reference sequence). The chain couples TRBV7-9 to TRBJ2-6; D uncertain. Source: CD8+ T cells from cultured PBMCs, taken from culture after CMV antigen stimulation. This clonotype was sampled from a human donor in good health (CMV status not recorded). Some clones in this sample may be carry-over from other donors' samples. The CDR3, as DNA: TGTGCCAGCAGCTTAGCGCAATGGGTCTCTGGGGCCAACGTCCTGACTTTC. This encodes CASSLAQWVSGANVLTF.